This T cell receptor beta chain was obtained from a study of blood T cell repertoires in COVID-19. Turning to the study itself: PBMCs, B-cell-depleted T cells, or T cells were the source of the cDNA or gDNA that made up the material.

This CDR3 is 17 amino acids long. The germline V gene has CDR1 LNHDA and CDR2 SQIVND (reference sequence). The V and J ends lost 3 bases and 2 bases, in that order; junction bases with no gene match: 9. Repertoires were generated with immunoSEQ multiplex PCR, while TCRdb's copy carries only in-frame clones and drops some. The sample includes about 210,000 clones, about four fifths of them seen just once. The receptor's source is a woman aged 45-59 years with acute COVID-19. The sequencing input was PBMCs or T cells enriched from blood (not recorded which). The V and J genes are TRBV19 and TRBJ2-5; 10 bases line up with TRBD2. The CDR3 DNA reads as TGTGCCAGTAGTATGCCAGGGGGACTAGCGCTACAAGAGACCCAGTACTTC. This codes for CASSMPGGLALQETQYF. The complete variable domain, with remaining parts taken from reference TRBV19 and TRBJ2-5, reads DGGITQSPKYLFRKEGQNVTLSCEQNLNHDAMYWYRQDPGQGLRLIYYSQIVNDFQKGDIAEGYSVSREKKESFPLTVTSAQKNPTAFYLCASSMPGGLALQETQYFGPGTRLLVL.